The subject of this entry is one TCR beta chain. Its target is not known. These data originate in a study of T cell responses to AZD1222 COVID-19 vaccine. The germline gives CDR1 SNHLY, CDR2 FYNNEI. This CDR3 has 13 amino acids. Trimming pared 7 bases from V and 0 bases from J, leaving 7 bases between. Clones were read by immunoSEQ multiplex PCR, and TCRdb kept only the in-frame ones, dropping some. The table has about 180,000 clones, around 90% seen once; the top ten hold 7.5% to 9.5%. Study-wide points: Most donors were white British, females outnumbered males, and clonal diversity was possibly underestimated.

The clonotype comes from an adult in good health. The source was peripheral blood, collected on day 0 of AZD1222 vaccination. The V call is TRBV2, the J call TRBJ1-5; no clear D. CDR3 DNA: TGTGCCAGCACGGGCTATAGCAATCAGCCCCAGCATTTT. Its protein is CASTGYSNQPQHF.